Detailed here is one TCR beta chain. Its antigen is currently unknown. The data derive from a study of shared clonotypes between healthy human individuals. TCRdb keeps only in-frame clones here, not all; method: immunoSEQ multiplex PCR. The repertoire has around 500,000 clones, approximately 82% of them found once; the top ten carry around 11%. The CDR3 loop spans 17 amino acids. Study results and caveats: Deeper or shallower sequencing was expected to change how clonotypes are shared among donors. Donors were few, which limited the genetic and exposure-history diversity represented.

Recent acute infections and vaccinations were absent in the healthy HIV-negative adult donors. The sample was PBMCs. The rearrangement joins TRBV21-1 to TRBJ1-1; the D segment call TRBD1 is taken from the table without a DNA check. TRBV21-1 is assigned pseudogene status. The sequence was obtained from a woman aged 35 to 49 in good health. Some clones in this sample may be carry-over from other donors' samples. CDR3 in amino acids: CASSKKGDVGANTEAFF. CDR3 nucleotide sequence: TGTGCCAGCAGCAAAAAGGGGGACGTTGGGGCGAACACTGAAGCTTTCTTT.